This TCR beta chain was retrieved from a study of blood T cell repertoires in COVID-19. Assay used: immunoSEQ multiplex PCR; TCRdb lists only in-frame clones, some missing. The sample has about 340,000 clones, more than 85% seen once. This CDR3 has 17 residues. V lost 6 bases and J 0 bases, leaving 19 bases between the germline ends. The germline gives CDR1 SGHAT, CDR2 FQNNGV. This TCR was recovered from a woman in her 30s who had recovered from COVID-19. The chain has TRBV11-2 and TRBJ2-3; possibly TRBD1 for D (6 bases). Material for sequencing was PBMCs or T cells enriched from blood (not recorded which). The CDR3 bases are TGTGCCAGCAGTCTCCAGTCTGGGGGCCTCAGCACAGATACGCAGTATTTT. Its translation is CASSLQSGGLSTDTQYF.